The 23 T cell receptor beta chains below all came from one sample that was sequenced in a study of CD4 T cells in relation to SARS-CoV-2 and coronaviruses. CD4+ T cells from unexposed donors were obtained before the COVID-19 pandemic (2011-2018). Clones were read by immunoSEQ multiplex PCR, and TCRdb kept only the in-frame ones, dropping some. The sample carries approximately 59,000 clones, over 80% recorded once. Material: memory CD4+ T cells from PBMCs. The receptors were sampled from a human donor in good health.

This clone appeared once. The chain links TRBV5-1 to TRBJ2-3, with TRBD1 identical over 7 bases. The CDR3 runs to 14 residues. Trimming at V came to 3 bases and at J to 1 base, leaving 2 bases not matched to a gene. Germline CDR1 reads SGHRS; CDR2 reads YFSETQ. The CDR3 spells CASSSGTGTDTQYF. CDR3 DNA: TGCGCCAGCAGCTCGGGGACAGGCACAGATACGCAGTATTTT.

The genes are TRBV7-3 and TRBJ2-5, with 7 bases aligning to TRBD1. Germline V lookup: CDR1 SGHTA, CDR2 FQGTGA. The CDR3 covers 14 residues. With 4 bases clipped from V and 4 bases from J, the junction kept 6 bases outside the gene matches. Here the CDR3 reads CASSSTGARETQYF. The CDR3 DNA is TGTGCCAGCAGCTCAACAGGGGCTCGAGAGACCCAGTACTTC.

The CDR3 DNA sequence: TGTGCCAGCTCGACCCGGGGTGAGACCTACGAGCAGTACTTC. Translation: CASSTRGETYEQYF. The chain carries TRBV28 and TRBJ2-7; D is possibly TRBD2 (5 bases). The germline gives CDR1 MDHEN, CDR2 SYDVKM. This CDR3 is 14 amino acids long. V lost 8 bases, J lost 2 bases, and 16 bases lay in between.

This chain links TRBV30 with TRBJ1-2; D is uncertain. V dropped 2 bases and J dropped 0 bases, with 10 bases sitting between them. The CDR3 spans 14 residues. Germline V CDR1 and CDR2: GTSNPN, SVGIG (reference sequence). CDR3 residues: CAWSRKIPNYGYTF. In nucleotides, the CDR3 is TGTGCCTGGAGTCGGAAGATTCCTAACTATGGCTACACCTTC.

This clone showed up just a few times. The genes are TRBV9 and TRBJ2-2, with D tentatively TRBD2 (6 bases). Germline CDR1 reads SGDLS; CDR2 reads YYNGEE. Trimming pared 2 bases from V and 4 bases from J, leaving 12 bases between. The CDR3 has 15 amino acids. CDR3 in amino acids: CASSVRDFGTGELFF. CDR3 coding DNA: TGTGCCAGCAGCGTCCGGGACTTTGGCACCGGGGAGCTGTTTTTT.

In DNA form, the CDR3 reads TGTGCCAGCAATTTGGACGGAACTAATGAAAAACTGTTTTTT. This encodes CASNLDGTNEKLFF. The chain recombines TRBV28 with TRBJ1-4; no definite D call. CDR1 and CDR2 (germline): MDHEN, SYDVKM. The ends were cut back, 7 bases at V and 1 base at J, with 10 bases in the middle. The CDR3 runs 14 residues.

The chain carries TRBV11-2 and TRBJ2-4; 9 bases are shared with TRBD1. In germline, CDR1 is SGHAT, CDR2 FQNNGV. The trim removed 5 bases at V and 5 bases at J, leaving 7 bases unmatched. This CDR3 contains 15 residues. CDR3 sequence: CASSSRTGAQNIQYF. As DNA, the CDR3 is TGTGCCAGCAGCAGCAGGACAGGGGCCCAAAACATTCAGTACTTC.

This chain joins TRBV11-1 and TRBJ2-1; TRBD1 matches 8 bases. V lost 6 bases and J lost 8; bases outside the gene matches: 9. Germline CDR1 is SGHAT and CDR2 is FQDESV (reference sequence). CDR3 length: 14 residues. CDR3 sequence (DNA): TGTGCCAGCAGTGACAGGGGTTTAAACTATGAGCAGTTCTTC. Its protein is CASSDRGLNYEQFF.

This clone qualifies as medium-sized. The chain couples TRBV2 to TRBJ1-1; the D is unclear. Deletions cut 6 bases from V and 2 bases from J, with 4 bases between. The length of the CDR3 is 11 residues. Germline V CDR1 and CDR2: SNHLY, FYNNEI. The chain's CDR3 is CASSLNTEAFF. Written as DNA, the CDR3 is TGTGCCAGCAGCCTAAACACTGAAGCTTTCTTT.

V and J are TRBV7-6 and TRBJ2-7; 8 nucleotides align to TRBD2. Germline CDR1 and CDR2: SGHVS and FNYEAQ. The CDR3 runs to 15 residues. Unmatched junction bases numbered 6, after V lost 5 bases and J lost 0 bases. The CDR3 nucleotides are TGTGCCAGCAGCCGTACTAGCGGATTCTCCTACGAGCAGTACTTC. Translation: CASSRTSGFSYEQYF. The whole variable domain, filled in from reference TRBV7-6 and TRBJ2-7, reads GAGVSQSPRYKVTKRGQDVALRCDPISGHVSLYWYRQALGQGPEFLTYFNYEAQQDKSGLPNDRFSAERPEGSISTLTIQRTEQRDSAMYRCASSRTSGFSYEQYFGPGTRLTVT.

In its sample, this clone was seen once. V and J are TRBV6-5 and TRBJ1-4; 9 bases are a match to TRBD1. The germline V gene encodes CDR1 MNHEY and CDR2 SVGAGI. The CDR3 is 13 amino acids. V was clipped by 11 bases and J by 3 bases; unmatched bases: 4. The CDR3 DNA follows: TGTGCCGCCCGGGACAGGGCTAATGAAAAACTGTTTTTT. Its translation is CAARDRANEKLFF.

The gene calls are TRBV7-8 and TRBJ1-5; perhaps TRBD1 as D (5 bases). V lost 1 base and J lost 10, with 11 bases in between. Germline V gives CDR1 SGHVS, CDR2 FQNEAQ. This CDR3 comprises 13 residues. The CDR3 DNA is TGTGCCAGCAGCTTAGGGGGGGGGAGACCCCAGCATTTT. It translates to CASSLGGGRPQHF.

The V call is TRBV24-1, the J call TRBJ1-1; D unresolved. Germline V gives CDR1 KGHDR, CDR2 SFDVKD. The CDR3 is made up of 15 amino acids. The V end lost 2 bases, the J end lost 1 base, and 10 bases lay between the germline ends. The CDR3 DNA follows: TGTGCCACCAGTGATTCTCGCACGGGGAACACTGAAGCTTTCTTT. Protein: CATSDSRTGNTEAFF.

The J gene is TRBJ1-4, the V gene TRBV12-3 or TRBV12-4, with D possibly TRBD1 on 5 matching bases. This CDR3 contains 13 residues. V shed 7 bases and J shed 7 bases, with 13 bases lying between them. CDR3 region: CASTLGTFEKLFF. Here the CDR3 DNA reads TGTGCCAGCACCCTTGGGACTTTTGAAAAACTGTTTTTT.

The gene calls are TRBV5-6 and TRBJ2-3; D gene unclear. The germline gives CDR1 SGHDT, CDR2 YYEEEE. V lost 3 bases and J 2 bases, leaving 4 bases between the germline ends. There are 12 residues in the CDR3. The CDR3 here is CASSSLTDTQYF. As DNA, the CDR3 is TGTGCCAGCAGCTCCCTCACAGATACGCAGTATTTT.

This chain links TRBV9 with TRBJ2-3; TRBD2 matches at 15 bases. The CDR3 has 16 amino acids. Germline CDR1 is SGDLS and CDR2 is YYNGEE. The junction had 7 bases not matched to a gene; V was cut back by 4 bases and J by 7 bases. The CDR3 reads CASSPRTSGRGYTQYF. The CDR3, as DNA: TGTGCCAGCAGCCCCCGGACTAGCGGGAGGGGGTATACGCAGTATTTT.

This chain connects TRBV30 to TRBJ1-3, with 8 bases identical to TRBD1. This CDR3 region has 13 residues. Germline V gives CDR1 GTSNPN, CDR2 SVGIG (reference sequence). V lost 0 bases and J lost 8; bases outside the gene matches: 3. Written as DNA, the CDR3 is TGTGCCTGGAGTGTACAGGGGGGGCACACCATATATTTT. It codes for CAWSVQGGHTIYF. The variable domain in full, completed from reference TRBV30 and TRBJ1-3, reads SQTIHQWPATLVQPVGSPLSLECTVEGTSNPNLYWYRQAAGRGLQLLFYSVGIGQISSEVPQNLSASRPQDRQFILSSKKLLLSDSGFYLCAWSVQGGHTIYFGEGSWLTVV.

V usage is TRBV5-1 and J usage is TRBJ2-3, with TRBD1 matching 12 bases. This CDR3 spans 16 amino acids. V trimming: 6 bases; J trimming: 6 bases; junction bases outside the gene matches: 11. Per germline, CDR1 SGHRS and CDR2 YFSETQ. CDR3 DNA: TGCGCCAGCACTCTAAACCCGGGACAGGGGGCTGATACGCAGTATTTT. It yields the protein CASTLNPGQGADTQYF.

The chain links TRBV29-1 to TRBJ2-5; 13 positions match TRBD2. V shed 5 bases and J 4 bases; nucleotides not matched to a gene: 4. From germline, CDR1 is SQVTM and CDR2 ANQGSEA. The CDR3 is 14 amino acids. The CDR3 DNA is TGCAGCGTTCTGACTAGCGGGGGGAGAGAGACCCAGTACTTC. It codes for CSVLTSGGRETQYF.

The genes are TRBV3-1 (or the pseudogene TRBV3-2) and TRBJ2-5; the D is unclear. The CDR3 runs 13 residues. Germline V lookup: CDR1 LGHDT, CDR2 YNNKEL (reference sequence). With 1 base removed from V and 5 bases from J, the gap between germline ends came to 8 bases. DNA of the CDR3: TGTGCCAGCAGCCAAGGTTTGATGGAGACCCAGTACTTC. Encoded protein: CASSQGLMETQYF.

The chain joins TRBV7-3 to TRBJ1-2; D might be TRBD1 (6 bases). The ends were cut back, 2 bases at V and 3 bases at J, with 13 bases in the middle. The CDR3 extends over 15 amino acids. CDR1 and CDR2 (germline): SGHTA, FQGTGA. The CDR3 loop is CASSLSGAEYYGYTF. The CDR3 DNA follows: TGTGCCAGCAGCTTATCAGGGGCGGAGTACTATGGCTACACCTTC.

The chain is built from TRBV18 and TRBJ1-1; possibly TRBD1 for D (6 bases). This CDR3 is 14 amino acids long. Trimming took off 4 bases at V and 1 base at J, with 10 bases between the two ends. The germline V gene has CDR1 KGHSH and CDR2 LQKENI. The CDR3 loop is CASSRDTGNTEAFF. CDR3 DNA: TGTGCCAGCTCACGGGACACCGGGAACACTGAAGCTTTCTTT.

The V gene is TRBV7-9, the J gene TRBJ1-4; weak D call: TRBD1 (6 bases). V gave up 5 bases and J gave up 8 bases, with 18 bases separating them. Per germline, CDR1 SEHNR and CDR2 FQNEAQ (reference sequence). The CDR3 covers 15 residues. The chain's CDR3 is CASSLGGGLGEKLFF. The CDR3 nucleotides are TGTGCCAGCAGCCTTGGGGGGGGGCTAGGCGAAAAACTGTTTTTT.